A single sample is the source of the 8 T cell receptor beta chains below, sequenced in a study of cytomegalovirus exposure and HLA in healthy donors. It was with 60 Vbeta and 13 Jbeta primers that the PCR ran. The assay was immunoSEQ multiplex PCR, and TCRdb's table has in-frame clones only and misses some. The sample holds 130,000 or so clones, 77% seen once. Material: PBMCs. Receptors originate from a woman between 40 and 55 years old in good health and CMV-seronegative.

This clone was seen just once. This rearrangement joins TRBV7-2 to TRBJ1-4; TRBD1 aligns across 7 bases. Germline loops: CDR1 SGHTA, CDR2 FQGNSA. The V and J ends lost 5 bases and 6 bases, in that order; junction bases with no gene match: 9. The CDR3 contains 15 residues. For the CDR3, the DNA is TGTGCCAGCAGCCAACAGGGGCAGGGGTATGAAAAACTGTTTTTT. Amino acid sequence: CASSQQGQGYEKLFF.

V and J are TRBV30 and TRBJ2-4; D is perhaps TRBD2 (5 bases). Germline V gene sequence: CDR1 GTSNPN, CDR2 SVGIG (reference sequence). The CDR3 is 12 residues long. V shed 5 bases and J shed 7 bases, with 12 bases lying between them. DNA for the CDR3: TGTGCCTGGGGAAGGGAGAAGAACATTCAGTACTTC. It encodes CAWGREKNIQYF.

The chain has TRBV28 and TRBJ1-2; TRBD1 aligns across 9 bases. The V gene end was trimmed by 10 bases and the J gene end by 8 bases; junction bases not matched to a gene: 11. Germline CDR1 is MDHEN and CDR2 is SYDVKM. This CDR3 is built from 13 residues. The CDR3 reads CATRQGGSEGYTF. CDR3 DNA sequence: TGTGCCACCCGACAGGGGGGGTCCGAGGGCTACACCTTC.

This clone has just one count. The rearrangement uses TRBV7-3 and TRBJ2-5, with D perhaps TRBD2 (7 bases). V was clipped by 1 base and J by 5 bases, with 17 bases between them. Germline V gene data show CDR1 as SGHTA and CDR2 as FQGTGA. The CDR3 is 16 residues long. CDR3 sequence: CASSLRGGARAETQYF. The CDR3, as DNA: TGTGCCAGCAGCTTAAGAGGGGGGGCTCGGGCCGAGACCCAGTACTTC.

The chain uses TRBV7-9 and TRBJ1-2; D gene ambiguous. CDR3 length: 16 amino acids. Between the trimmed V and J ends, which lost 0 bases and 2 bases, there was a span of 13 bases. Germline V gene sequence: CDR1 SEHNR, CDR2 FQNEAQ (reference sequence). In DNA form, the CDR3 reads TGTGCCAGCAGCTTAGCGGCGGGAACGTCAAACTATGGCTACACCTTC. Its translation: CASSLAAGTSNYGYTF.

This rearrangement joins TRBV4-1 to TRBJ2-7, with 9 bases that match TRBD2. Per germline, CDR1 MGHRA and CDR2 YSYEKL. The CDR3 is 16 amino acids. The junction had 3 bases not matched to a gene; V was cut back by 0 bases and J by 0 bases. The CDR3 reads CASSQDLAGISYEQYF. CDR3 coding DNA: TGCGCCAGCAGCCAAGATCTAGCGGGGATCTCCTACGAGCAGTACTTC.

The CDR3 region is CASSQQVLYEQYF. In DNA form, the CDR3 reads TGTGCCAGCAGCCAACAGGTTCTCTACGAGCAGTACTTC. The chain combines TRBV14 with TRBJ2-7; D call uncertain. This CDR3 region has 13 residues. CDR1 and CDR2 (germline): SGHDN, FVKESK. V was cut by 2 bases and J by 3 bases, with 8 bases left in between.

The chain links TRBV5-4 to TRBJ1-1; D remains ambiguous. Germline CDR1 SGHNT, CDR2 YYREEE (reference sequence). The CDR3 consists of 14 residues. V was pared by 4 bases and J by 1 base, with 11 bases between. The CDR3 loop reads CASSREGGNTEAFF. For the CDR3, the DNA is TGTGCCAGCAGCCGGGAGGGCGGGAACACTGAAGCTTTCTTT.